This is a list of T cell receptor beta chains from one sample in a study of beta chain features in type 1 diabetes. Repertoires were generated with immunoSEQ multiplex PCR, while TCRdb's copy carries only in-frame clones and drops some. The table includes over 150,000 clones, about 9.3% detected once. The sample consisted of central memory CD4+ T cells from blood. Every receptor here comes from a man aged 30 to 39 with type 1 diabetes. Both conserved end residues are part of each CDR3. The order of the fields is J gene, V gene, D gene, clone size, CDR3 protein, CDR3 DNA. The D gene is left open where the match is weak. Clone size is given for some rows only: seen once, a few or many times, or a class if the clone is expanded.

J: TRBJ2-7
V: TRBV7-2
D: TRBD2
size: .
CDR3: CASSYSSGYEQYF
DNA: TGTGCCAGCAGCTATAGTAGCGGGTACGAGCAGTACTTC

J: TRBJ2-5
V: TRBV7-9
D: .
size: .
CDR3: CASSRGGGIQETQYF
DNA: TGTGCCAGCAGTAGGGGGGGCGGAATTCAAGAGACCCAGTACTTC

J: TRBJ1-5
V: TRBV6-6
D: .
size: .
CDR3: CAIGIGGGVGQPQHF
DNA: TGTGCCATTGGGATAGGGGGAGGGGTTGGACAGCCCCAGCATTTT

J: TRBJ2-1
V: TRBV7-3
D: TRBD1
size: .
CDR3: CASSLTPTGASYNEQFF
DNA: TGTGCCAGCAGCTTAACGCCGACAGGGGCCTCCTACAATGAGCAGTTCTTC

J: TRBJ1-4
V: TRBV9
D: .
size: .
CDR3: CASSLGRQAGEKLFF
DNA: TGTGCCAGCAGCCTAGGTAGACAGGCCGGTGAAAAACTGTTTTTT

J: TRBJ2-7
V: TRBV7-3
D: TRBD1
size: few
CDR3: CASSQAGGPYEQYF
DNA: TGTGCCAGCAGCCAGGCAGGGGGCCCCTACGAGCAGTACTTC

J: TRBJ1-1
V: TRBV5-6
D: .
size: .
CDR3: CASSLKWTRNTEAFF
DNA: TGTGCCAGCAGCTTGAAGTGGACACGAAACACTGAAGCTTTCTTT

J: TRBJ2-7
V: TRBV30
D: TRBD2
size: few
CDR3: CVGLAGVTYEQYF
DNA: TGTGTCGGACTAGCGGGGGTCACCTACGAGCAGTACTTC

J: TRBJ2-5
V: TRBV2
D: TRBD1
size: few
CDR3: CASRDWTGGGETQYF
DNA: TGTGCCAGCAGAGACTGGACAGGGGGCGGGGAGACCCAGTACTTC

J: TRBJ1-2
V: TRBV7-2
D: TRBD1
size: few
CDR3: CASREGTGTSNYGYTF
DNA: TGTGCCAGCAGAGAAGGGACAGGGACCTCTAACTATGGCTACACCTTC

J: TRBJ2-3
V: TRBV9
D: TRBD2
size: few
CDR3: CASSSIGLGLSDTQYF
DNA: TGTGCCAGCAGCTCAATAGGACTAGGTTTGTCAGATACGCAGTATTTT

J: TRBJ2-2
V: TRBV7-9
D: .
size: few
CDR3: CASNKRDTGELFF
DNA: TGTGCCAGCAATAAGCGGGACACCGGGGAGCTGTTTTTT

J: TRBJ1-2
V: TRBV4-3
D: .
size: .
CDR3: CASSQDRQGGFYGYTF
DNA: TGCGCCAGCAGCCAAGATCGTCAGGGAGGGTTTTATGGCTACACCTTC

J: TRBJ2-3
V: TRBV2
D: TRBD2
size: few
CDR3: CAGTLAGVPDTQYF
DNA: TGTGCCGGAACACTAGCGGGAGTGCCAGATACGCAGTATTTT

J: TRBJ2-1
V: TRBV11-1
D: .
size: .
CDR3: CASSPPEGFREQFF
DNA: TGTGCCAGCAGCCCGCCGGAGGGTTTTCGTGAGCAGTTCTTC

J: TRBJ2-1
V: TRBV28
D: TRBD2
size: few
CDR3: CASSSGTSGRQSYNEQFF
DNA: TGTGCCAGCAGTTCAGGGACTAGCGGGAGGCAGAGTTACAATGAGCAGTTCTTC

J: TRBJ1-1
V: TRBV6-5
D: .
size: .
CDR3: CACKQPLNTEAFF
DNA: TGTGCCTGTAAACAGCCTCTAAACACTGAAGCTTTCTTT

J: TRBJ2-1
V: TRBV10-3
D: .
size: few
CDR3: CAISLLAPSYNEQFF
DNA: TGTGCCATCAGTTTACTAGCACCCTCCTACAATGAGCAGTTCTTC

J: TRBJ2-1
V: TRBV18
D: TRBD1
size: .
CDR3: CASSPTGVDEQFF
DNA: TGTGCCAGCTCTCCGACAGGGGTCGATGAGCAGTTCTTC

J: TRBJ2-7
V: TRBV2
D: .
size: .
CDR3: CANAKGEFYEQYF
DNA: TGTGCCAACGCGAAGGGGGAATTCTACGAGCAGTACTTC

J: TRBJ2-2
V: TRBV19
D: .
size: few
CDR3: CASSIDVGVRGELFF
DNA: TGTGCCAGTAGTATAGATGTGGGCGTTAGAGGGGAGCTGTTTTTT

J: TRBJ2-3
V: TRBV2
D: .
size: few
CDR3: CASGGPPASDTQYF
DNA: TGTGCCAGCGGGGGCCCCCCAGCGTCAGATACGCAGTATTTT

J: TRBJ2-7
V: TRBV5-1
D: .
size: few
CDR3: CASSPAFRGLSYEQYF
DNA: TGCGCCAGCAGCCCAGCCTTCAGGGGCCTGTCCTACGAGCAGTACTTC

J: TRBJ2-6
V: TRBV4-2
D: .
size: .
CDR3: CASSQDRGSGANVLTF
DNA: TGTGCCAGCAGCCAAGACAGGGGATCTGGGGCCAACGTCCTGACTTTC

J: TRBJ1-3
V: TRBV2
D: .
size: few
CDR3: CASNELSSGNTIYF
DNA: TGTGCCAGCAACGAATTGAGCTCTGGAAACACCATATATTTT

J: TRBJ2-7
V: TRBV5-4
D: TRBD1
size: .
CDR3: CASSRTGGHYEQYF
DNA: TGTGCCAGCAGCAGGACAGGGGGCCACTACGAGCAGTACTTC

J: TRBJ1-4
V: TRBV7-2
D: .
size: .
CDR3: CASSLPGRGEKLFF
DNA: TGTGCCAGCAGCTTACCGGGCAGGGGTGAAAAACTGTTTTTT

J: TRBJ2-5
V: TRBV18
D: TRBD1
size: few
CDR3: CASSPRSGGLETQYF
DNA: TGTGCCAGCTCACCTCGGTCAGGGGGCCTGGAGACCCAGTACTTC

J: TRBJ2-1
V: TRBV7-2
D: TRBD1
size: .
CDR3: CASSPTGGDEQFF
DNA: TGTGCCAGCAGCCCGACAGGGGGCGATGAGCAGTTCTTC

J: TRBJ2-1
V: TRBV15
D: .
size: .
CDR3: CATSGQTLNNEQFF
DNA: TGTGCCACCAGCGGGCAGACCCTAAACAATGAGCAGTTCTTC

J: TRBJ2-1
V: TRBV15
D: .
size: .
CDR3: CATSPRARRSSYNEQFF
DNA: TGTGCCACCAGCCCGAGGGCTAGGCGGAGCTCCTACAATGAGCAGTTCTTC

J: TRBJ2-3
V: TRBV6-5
D: .
size: few
CDR3: CASRRSSGTDTQYF
DNA: TGTGCCAGCAGACGGTCTAGCGGCACAGATACGCAGTATTTT

J: TRBJ1-5
V: TRBV15
D: .
size: .
CDR3: CATSRETRDNQPQHF
DNA: TGTGCCACCAGCAGAGAAACGAGGGATAATCAGCCCCAGCATTTT

J: TRBJ2-5
V: TRBV4-2
D: TRBD2
size: few
CDR3: CASSQEVASGSETQYF
DNA: TGTGCCAGCAGCCAAGAAGTAGCGAGCGGGAGTGAGACCCAGTACTTC

J: TRBJ2-1
V: TRBV5-1
D: TRBD2
size: few
CDR3: CASSSTSPVNEQFF
DNA: TGCGCCAGCAGCTCGACTAGCCCAGTCAATGAGCAGTTCTTC

J: TRBJ2-2
V: TRBV18
D: TRBD2
size: .
CDR3: CASSPRLAENTGELFF
DNA: TGTGCCAGCTCACCAAGACTAGCGGAGAACACCGGGGAGCTGTTTTTT

J: TRBJ1-5
V: TRBV28
D: TRBD1
size: .
CDR3: CASRATGEARNQPQHF
DNA: TGTGCCAGCAGAGCGACAGGGGAGGCGCGCAATCAGCCCCAGCATTTT

J: TRBJ2-7
V: TRBV7-9
D: .
size: few
CDR3: CASSLSGWGGEQYF
DNA: TGTGCCAGCAGCCTATCCGGGTGGGGAGGCGAGCAGTACTTC